This T cell receptor (beta chain) emerged from a study of T cell repertoires in cytomegalovirus infection. The wider study: Public TCR beta signatures marked donors with CMV infection and the matching HLA.

A remark on this clonotype: What it binds is not known.

V shed 1 base and J shed 3 bases, with 15 bases lying between them. The CDR3 consists of 16 residues. TCRdb reanalysed the reads using MiXCR and keeps one entry per CDR3 protein. Seen here are fewer than 350,000 distinct CDR3 sequences, 17% observed once, and the top ten hold around 12%. Study-wide findings and caveats: What dominated the ex vivo response were HLA-C-restricted CMV-specific TCR beta clonotypes. Individuals carrying CMV plus the relevant HLA were identified by cumulative frequency of public TCR beta families.

The chain is built from TRBV12-3 or TRBV12-4 and TRBJ1-1; a weak D match, TRBD1 (6 bases). The specimen sequenced was PBMCs. The clonotype originates from a human donor in good health (CMV status not recorded). Some clones in this sample may be carry-over from other donors' samples. The CDR3 DNA follows: TGTGCCAGCAGTTTAGGGCCTTGGACAGCCTACACTGAAGCTTTCTTT. It codes for CASSLGPWTAYTEAFF.